These 13 T cell receptor beta chains were sequenced from one sample in a study of T cell clones after liver transplantation. Only in-frame clones appear in the TCRdb table, and some are missing; sequencing was by immunoSEQ multiplex PCR. The data contain over 50,000 clones, about 88% of them seen just once; the ten biggest clones take up about 8.5%. Specimen: CD4+ T cells from blood, collected before liver transplant. These receptors were collected from a human donor who received a liver transplant.

V usage is TRBV9 and J usage is TRBJ1-4; a weak D match, TRBD1 (5 bases). The CDR3 loop spans 15 amino acids. Germline loops: CDR1 SGDLS, CDR2 YYNGEE. Trimming took off 0 bases at V and 7 bases at J, with 13 bases between the two ends. CDR3 sequence reads: CASSVGGRGGEKLFF. The DNA of the CDR3 is TGTGCCAGCAGCGTAGGAGGGCGCGGGGGTGAAAAACTGTTTTTT.

This rearrangement joins TRBV29-1 to TRBJ2-1, with a tentative D call TRBD1 (6 bases). This CDR3 contains 14 residues. Germline CDR1 SQVTM, CDR2 ANQGSEA. V was pared by 5 bases and J by 9 bases, with 20 bases between. The CDR3 loop reads CSVSRDQGLGEQFF. The CDR3 DNA reads as TGCAGCGTTTCCCGGGACCAGGGGTTAGGTGAGCAGTTCTTC.

V and J are TRBV11-1 and TRBJ2-1, with 12 nucleotides matching TRBD2. CDR1 is SGHAT and CDR2 is FQDESV in the germline V gene (reference sequence). V dropped 5 bases and J dropped 7; count of bases not matched to a gene: 12. The CDR3 has 17 amino acids. This CDR3 reads CASSRLAGVRLGNEQFF. In nucleotides, the CDR3 is TGTGCCAGCAGCCGACTAGCGGGAGTCCGGTTGGGGAATGAGCAGTTCTTC.

The chain couples TRBV9 to TRBJ2-3, with 9 bases identical to TRBD1. Trimming removed 4 bases from V and 4 bases from J; junction bases left unmatched: 16. CDR3 length: 18 residues. Germline CDR1 is SGDLS and CDR2 is YYNGEE. The CDR3 protein is CASSKTSTGTGPSDTQYF. CDR3 coding DNA: TGTGCCAGCAGCAAAACTTCTACCGGGACAGGGCCATCAGATACGCAGTATTTT.

The gene calls are TRBV2 and TRBJ2-2; 8 bases are shared with TRBD1. CDR1 and CDR2 from the germline V gene are SNHLY and FYNNEI. Trimming at V came to 6 bases and at J to 4 bases, leaving 4 bases not matched to a gene. This CDR3 has 14 amino acids. For the CDR3, the DNA is TGTGCCAGCAGGTGGCAGGGGGCCACCGGGGAGCTGTTTTTT. Its protein product is CASRWQGATGELFF.

The chain has TRBV5-4 and TRBJ2-7, with 10 bases aligning to TRBD1. This CDR3 contains 16 residues. In germline, CDR1 is SGHNT, CDR2 YYREEE (reference sequence). The V segment lost 4 bases and the J segment 5 bases; nucleotides outside the gene matches: 12. The CDR3 loop is CASSRGAGQGFHEQYF. The CDR3 nucleotides read TGTGCCAGCAGCCGGGGGGCGGGACAGGGGTTCCACGAGCAGTACTTC.

The chain joins TRBV7-2 to TRBJ1-2, with D possibly matching TRBD1 (5 bases). V lost 5 bases to trimming and J lost 0 bases, with 10 bases between them. Per the germline V gene, CDR1 is SGHTA and CDR2 is FQGNSA. The CDR3 has 14 amino acids. CDR3: CASSPGHANYGYTF. CDR3 nucleotide sequence: TGTGCCAGCAGCCCAGGACACGCTAACTATGGCTACACCTTC.

Written as DNA, the CDR3 is TGCAGCGTTGAAGAACGGACCTACGAGCAGTACTTC. It is translated as CSVEERTYEQYF. The rearrangement uses TRBV29-1 and TRBJ2-7; D gene uncertain. CDR1 is SQVTM, CDR2 ANQGSEA, per germline. The CDR3 is 12 amino acids. Between the trimmed V and J ends, which lost 0 bases and 2 bases, there was a span of 5 bases.

This clone was detected once. The chain employs TRBV6-1 and TRBJ2-7; TRBD1 might be the D (6 bases). V gave up 7 bases and J gave up 0 bases, with 16 bases separating them. Germline CDR1 and CDR2: MNHNS and SASEGT. The CDR3 has 15 amino acids. The CDR3 here is CASTVGHRSSYEQYF. As DNA, the CDR3 is TGTGCCAGCACCGTGGGACATAGGAGCTCCTACGAGCAGTACTTC.

The V gene is TRBV18, the J gene TRBJ2-6; D unresolved. CDR1 KGHSH and CDR2 LQKENI come from the germline V gene. The CDR3 spans 14 residues. Trimming cost V 1 base and J 4 bases, with 5 bases left between them. The CDR3 spells CASSPLDGANVLTF. In DNA, the CDR3 is TGTGCCAGCTCACCACTTGACGGGGCCAACGTCCTGACTTTC.

This chain links TRBV18 with TRBJ2-7; D may correspond to TRBD1 or TRBD2 (5 bases each). The germline V and J ends were trimmed by 5 bases and 6 bases, with 17 bases remaining between them. The CDR3 consists of 14 residues. Germline V CDR1 and CDR2: KGHSH, LQKENI. Written as DNA, the CDR3 is TGTGCCAGCTCAAGGGACCAGGGAGTAGGCGAGCAGTACTTC. It translates to CASSRDQGVGEQYF. Based on the CDR3 plus reference TRBV18 and TRBJ2-7, the full variable domain is NAGVMQNPRHLVRRRGQEARLRCSPMKGHSHVYWYRQLPEEGLKFMVYLQKENIIDESGMPKERFSAEFPKEGPSILRIQQVVRGDSAAYFCASSRDQGVGEQYFGPGTRLTVT.

This chain uses TRBV4-1 with TRBJ2-2; 12 bases map to TRBD2. The CDR3 runs to 16 residues. The junction had 7 bases not matched to a gene; V was cut back by 5 bases and J by 6 bases. The germline V gene encodes CDR1 MGHRA and CDR2 YSYEKL. The CDR3 spells CASSKTSGGLSGELFF. CDR3 in DNA: TGCGCCAGCAGCAAAACTAGCGGGGGGCTTTCCGGGGAGCTGTTTTTT.

This chain links TRBV7-9 with TRBJ2-1; 7 bases agree with TRBD1. The junction had 15 bases not matched to a gene; V was cut back by 4 bases and J by 6 bases. The CDR3 totals 17 residues. The germline V gene encodes CDR1 SEHNR and CDR2 FQNEAQ (reference sequence). The CDR3 DNA sequence: TGTGCCAGCAGCTCAAACAGGGGAACTAGGAGTCTCAATGAGCAGTTCTTC. Protein product: CASSSNRGTRSLNEQFF.